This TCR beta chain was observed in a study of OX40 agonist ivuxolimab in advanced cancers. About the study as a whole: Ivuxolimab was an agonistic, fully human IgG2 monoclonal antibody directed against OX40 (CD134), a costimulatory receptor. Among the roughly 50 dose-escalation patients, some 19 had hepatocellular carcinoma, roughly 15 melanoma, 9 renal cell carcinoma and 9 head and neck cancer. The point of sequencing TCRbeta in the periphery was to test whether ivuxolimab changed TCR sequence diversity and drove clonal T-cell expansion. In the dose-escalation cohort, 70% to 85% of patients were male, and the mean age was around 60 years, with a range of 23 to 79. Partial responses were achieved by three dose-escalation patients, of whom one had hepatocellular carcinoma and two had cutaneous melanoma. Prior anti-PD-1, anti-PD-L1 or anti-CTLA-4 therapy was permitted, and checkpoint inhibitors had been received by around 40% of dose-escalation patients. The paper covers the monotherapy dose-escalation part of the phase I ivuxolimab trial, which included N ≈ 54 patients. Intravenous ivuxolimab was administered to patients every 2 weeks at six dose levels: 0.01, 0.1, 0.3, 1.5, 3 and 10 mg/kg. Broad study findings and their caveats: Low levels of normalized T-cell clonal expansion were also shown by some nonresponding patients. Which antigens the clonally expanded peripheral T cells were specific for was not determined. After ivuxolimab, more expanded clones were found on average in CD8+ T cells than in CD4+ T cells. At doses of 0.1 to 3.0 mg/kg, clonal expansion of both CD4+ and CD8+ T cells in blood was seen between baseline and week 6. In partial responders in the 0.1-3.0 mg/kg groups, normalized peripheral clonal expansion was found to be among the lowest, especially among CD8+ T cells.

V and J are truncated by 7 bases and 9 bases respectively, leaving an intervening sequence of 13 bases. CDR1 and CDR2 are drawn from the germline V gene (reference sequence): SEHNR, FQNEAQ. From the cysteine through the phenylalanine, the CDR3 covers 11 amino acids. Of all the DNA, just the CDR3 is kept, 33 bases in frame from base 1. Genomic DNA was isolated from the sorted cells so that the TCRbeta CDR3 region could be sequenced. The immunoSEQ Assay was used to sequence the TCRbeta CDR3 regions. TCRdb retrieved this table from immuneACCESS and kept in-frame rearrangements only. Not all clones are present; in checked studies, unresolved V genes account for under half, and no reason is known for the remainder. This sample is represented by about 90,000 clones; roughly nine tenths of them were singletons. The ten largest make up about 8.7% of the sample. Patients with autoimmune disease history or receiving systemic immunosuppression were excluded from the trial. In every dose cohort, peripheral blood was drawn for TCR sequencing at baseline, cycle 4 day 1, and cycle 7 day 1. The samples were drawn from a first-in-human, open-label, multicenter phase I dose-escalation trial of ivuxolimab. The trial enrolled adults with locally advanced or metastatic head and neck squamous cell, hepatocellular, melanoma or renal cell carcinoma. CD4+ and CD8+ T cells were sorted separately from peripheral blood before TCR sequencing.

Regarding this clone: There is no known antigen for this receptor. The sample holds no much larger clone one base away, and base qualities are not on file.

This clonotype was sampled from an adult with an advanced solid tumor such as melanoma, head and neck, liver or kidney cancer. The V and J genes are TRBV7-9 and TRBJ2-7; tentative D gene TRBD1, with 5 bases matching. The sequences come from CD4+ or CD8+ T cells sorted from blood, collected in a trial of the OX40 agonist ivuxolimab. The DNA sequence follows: TGTGCCAGCACCGACAGTACCGGGCAGTACTTC. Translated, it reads CASTDSTGQYF.